The 8 T cell receptor beta chains below all came from one sample that was sequenced in a study of control samples from healthy donors and cancer patients. Sequenced by immunoSEQ multiplex PCR; TCRdb stores in-frame clones only, minus some. The repertoire consists of fewer than 500,000 clones, with approximately 90% occurring once and the leading ten covering around 6.4%. Sequenced sample: PBMCs. The receptor source for this set is a man aged 40-49 years with head and neck cancer.

The V gene is TRBV7-3, the J gene TRBJ2-5, with unresolved D. V was pared by 2 bases and J by 0 bases, with 7 bases between. CDR1 and CDR2 (germline): SGHTA, FQGTGA. The CDR3 covers 14 residues. In nucleotides, the CDR3 is TGTGCCAGCAGCTTAGGGCCGAACCAAGAGACCCAGTACTTC. Translated: CASSLGPNQETQYF.

V gene TRBV7-8 combines with J gene TRBJ2-5; D is unclear. Germline V gives CDR1 SGHVS, CDR2 FQNEAQ. This CDR3 has 13 amino acids. V was trimmed by 4 bases and J by 2 bases, leaving 8 bases between them. The DNA of the CDR3 is TGTGCCAGCAGCTCCACCGGGCAAGAGACCCAGTACTTC. This gives the protein CASSSTGQETQYF.

The V call is TRBV19, the J call TRBJ1-5; D not resolved. Trimming cost V 1 base and J 5 bases, with 12 bases left between them. There are 15 residues in the CDR3. Germline loops: CDR1 LNHDA, CDR2 SQIVND (reference sequence). The CDR3 protein is CASSIGEFIYQPQHF. DNA of the CDR3: TGTGCCAGTAGTATAGGGGAGTTCATATATCAGCCCCAGCATTTT.

This clone was detected only a few times. CDR3 amino acids: CASSIGGAGARGYTF. In DNA, the CDR3 is TGTGCCAGTAGTATTGGGGGAGCGGGGGCTCGTGGCTACACCTTC. This chain joins TRBV19 and TRBJ1-2, with D tentatively TRBD1 (6 bases). Germline-derived CDR1 and CDR2 are LNHDA and SQIVND (reference sequence). The V end was cut by 3 bases, the J end by 7 bases, with 18 bases between. This CDR3 has 15 amino acids.

This chain links TRBV7-9 with TRBJ2-7; D is unresolved. The CDR3 runs to 16 residues. Trimming pared 5 bases from V and 6 bases from J, leaving 23 bases between. Germline CDR1 SEHNR, CDR2 FQNEAQ (reference sequence). For the CDR3, the DNA is TGTGCCAGCAGCCCGAGCGCGGCTTCCCAAAACCGCGAGCAGTACTTC. Translation gives CASSPSAASQNREQYF.

The V call is TRBV7-2, the J call TRBJ2-5, with TRBD2 as a possible D gene (6 bases). The germline V and J ends were trimmed by 5 bases and 1 base, with 17 bases remaining between them. Germline V gene sequence: CDR1 SGHTA, CDR2 FQGNSA. The CDR3 covers 16 residues. This CDR3 reads CASSRPAGLPQETQYF. The CDR3 nucleotides are TGTGCCAGCAGCCGTCCCGCGGGGCTACCCCAAGAGACCCAGTACTTC.

This rearrangement joins TRBV5-1 to TRBJ2-2; D not resolved. Germline CDR1 is SGHRS and CDR2 is YFSETQ. CDR3 length equals 15 residues. V was trimmed by 4 bases and J by 7 bases, leaving 17 bases between them. In DNA, the CDR3 is TGCGCCAGCAGCCTGACATTGACAAAGTACGGGGAGCTGTTTTTT. Translation: CASSLTLTKYGELFF.

This sequence joins TRBV2 and TRBJ2-3, with D possibly being TRBD2 (5 bases). Looked up from germline, CDR1 is SNHLY and CDR2 is FYNNEI. V dropped 2 bases and J dropped 4 bases, with 10 bases sitting between them. CDR3 length: 14 residues. CDR3 DNA sequence: TGTGCCAGCAGTGAACAGACTACCTCAGATACGCAGTATTTT. This codes for CASSEQTTSDTQYF.